This TCR beta chain was observed in a study of chemoradiotherapy in HPV16-positive cancers (dated by TCRdb to between 2022 and 2023). For the wider study: Functional T-cell assays on cells from a couple of HPV16-positive patients defined candidate HPV-specific T-cell clones and common TCR motifs. The study asked whether T-cell immunity against the HPV oncoproteins E6 and E7 changes during chemoradiotherapy and whether it affects survival. Next, the candidate HPV-specific TCRs and motifs were followed in TCR repertoires from under 95 patients with HPV-related cancers. Study-wide findings and limitations: The survival association was reported for HPV16-positive patients, and the functional definition of HPV-specific T cells was derived from only a couple of HPV16-positive patients. Among HPV16-positive patients, expansion of HPV-responsive T cells during chemoradiotherapy was associated with better recurrence-free survival. Expansion of candidate HPV-specific clones and E7-related TCR motifs was observed in the tumor microenvironment during treatment, whereas no such expansion was observed for non-HPV-specific T cells.

Comment on this clone: What this receptor recognizes is not known. One base away there is no much larger clone; base qualities are not given.

Libraries were constructed by the immunoSEQ multiplex PCR assay. Here the immuneACCESS table is served through TCRdb, limited to in-frame sequences with V and J called. Missing clones are a known gap in these copies; in checked studies unresolved V genes cover under half, and the rest lacks a known reason. This sample is represented by around 6,500 clones; approximately 84% of them were singletons. The biggest ten clones account for under 9% of the sample. Because repertoires were sampled repeatedly during chemoradiotherapy, clonal expansion in the tumor microenvironment could be followed. CDR1 and CDR2 are read off the germline V gene (reference sequence) as GTSNPN and SVGIG. V is trimmed back by 0 bases and J by 4 bases, and the junction contains 10 bases that no gene match accounts for. The CDR3 starts with the cysteine, ends with the phenylalanine, and has 16 residues. Left in the record is the CDR3 DNA by itself, 48 bases read in frame from the first base.

Rearrangement joined TRBV30 to TRBJ1-1, and TRBD1 matches 8 of the central bases. This TCR derives from a human donor with HPV-associated anogenital cancer. The specimen comprised tumor tissue, sampled from a patient who underwent chemoradiotherapy. The CDR3: CAWSVRTGRTITEAFF. The sequenced DNA: TGTGCCTGGAGTGTGAGGACAGGGAGGACGATCACTGAAGCTTTCTTT. Here the CDR3 is joined to the reference TRBV30 and TRBJ1-1 genes, and the full variable domain is: SQTIHQWPATLVQPVGSPLSLECTVEGTSNPNLYWYRQAAGRGLQLLFYSVGIGQISSEVPQNLSASRPQDRQFILSSKKLLLSDSGFYLCAWSVRTGRTITEAFFGQGTRLTVV.